There are many counts of the clone carrying this TCR beta chain. From the RACE reads, TCRdb called clonotypes with MiXCR, one entry per CDR3 protein. The sample contains more than 90,000 distinct CDR3 sequences, over 9.5% of which appear only once. The sample is drawn from a study of human T cells and chemical hapten exposure. Time point indicated: patch test 1, 2 weeks after DPC sensitization. Treatment defined: therapeutic diphenylcyclopropenone sensitization with weekly scalp DPC. V shed 5 bases, J shed 2 bases, and the junction held 6 bases outside the gene matches. The CDR3 consists of 14 residues.

The TCR was taken from a man aged 40-49 years with alopecia areata. Some clones in this sample may be carry-over from other donors' samples. Sample: whole blood, taken in connection with sensitization to the hapten diphenylcyclopropenone (DPC). V and J are TRBV12-3 or TRBV12-4 and TRBJ2-7; TRBD2 matches 7 bases. CDR3 DNA: TGTGCCAGCAGTCCTAGCGGCGCTCCCTACGAGCAGTACGTC. This gives the protein CASSPSGAPYEQYV.